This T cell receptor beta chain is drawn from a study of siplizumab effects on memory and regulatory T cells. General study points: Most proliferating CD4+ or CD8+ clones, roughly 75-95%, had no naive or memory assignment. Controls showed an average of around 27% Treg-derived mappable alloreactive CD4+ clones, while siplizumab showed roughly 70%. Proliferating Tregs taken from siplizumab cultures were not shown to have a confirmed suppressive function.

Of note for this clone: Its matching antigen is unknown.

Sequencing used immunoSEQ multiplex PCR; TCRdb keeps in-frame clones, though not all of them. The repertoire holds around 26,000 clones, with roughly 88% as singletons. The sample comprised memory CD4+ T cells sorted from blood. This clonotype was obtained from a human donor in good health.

The CDR3 DNA reads as TGTGCCAGCAGCTTGCCAAGCTACACAGATACGCAGTATTTT. Residues: CASSLPSYTDTQYF. The chain couples TRBV5-4 to TRBJ2-3; D not resolved. The V gene lost 1 base and the J gene lost 2 bases, with 8 bases spanning the gap. Germline V gene lookup returns CDR1 SGHNT and CDR2 YYREEE (reference sequence). This CDR3 is built from 14 residues.